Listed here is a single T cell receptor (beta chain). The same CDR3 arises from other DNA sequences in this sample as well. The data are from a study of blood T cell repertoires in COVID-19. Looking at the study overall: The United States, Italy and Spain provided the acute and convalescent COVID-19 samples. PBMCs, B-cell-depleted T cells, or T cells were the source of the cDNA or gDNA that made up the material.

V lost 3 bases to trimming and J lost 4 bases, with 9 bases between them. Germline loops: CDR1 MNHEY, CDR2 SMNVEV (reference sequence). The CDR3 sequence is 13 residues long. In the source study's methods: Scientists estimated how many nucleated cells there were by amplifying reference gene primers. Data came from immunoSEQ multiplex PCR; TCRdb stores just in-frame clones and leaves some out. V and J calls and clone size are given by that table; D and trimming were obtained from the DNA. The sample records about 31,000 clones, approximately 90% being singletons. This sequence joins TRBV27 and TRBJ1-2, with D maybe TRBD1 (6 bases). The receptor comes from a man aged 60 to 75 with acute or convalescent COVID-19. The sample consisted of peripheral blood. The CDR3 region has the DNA TGTGCCAGCAGTTTTCGGGGGGCCTATGGCTACACCTTC. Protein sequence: CASSFRGAYGYTF.